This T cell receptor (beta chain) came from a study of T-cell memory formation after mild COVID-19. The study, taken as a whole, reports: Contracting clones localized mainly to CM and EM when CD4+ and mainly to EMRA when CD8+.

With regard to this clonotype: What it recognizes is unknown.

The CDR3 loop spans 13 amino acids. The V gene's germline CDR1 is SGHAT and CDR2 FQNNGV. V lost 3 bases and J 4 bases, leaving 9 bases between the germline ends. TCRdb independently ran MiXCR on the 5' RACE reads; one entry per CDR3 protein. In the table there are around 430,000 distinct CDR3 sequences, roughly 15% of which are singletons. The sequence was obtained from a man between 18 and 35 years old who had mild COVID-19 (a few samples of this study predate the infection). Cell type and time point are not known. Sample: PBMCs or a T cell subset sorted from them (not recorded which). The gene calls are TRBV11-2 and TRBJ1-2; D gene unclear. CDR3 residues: CASSFAGSYGYTF. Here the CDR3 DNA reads TGTGCCAGCAGCTTTGCGGGCTCCTATGGCTACACCTTC.